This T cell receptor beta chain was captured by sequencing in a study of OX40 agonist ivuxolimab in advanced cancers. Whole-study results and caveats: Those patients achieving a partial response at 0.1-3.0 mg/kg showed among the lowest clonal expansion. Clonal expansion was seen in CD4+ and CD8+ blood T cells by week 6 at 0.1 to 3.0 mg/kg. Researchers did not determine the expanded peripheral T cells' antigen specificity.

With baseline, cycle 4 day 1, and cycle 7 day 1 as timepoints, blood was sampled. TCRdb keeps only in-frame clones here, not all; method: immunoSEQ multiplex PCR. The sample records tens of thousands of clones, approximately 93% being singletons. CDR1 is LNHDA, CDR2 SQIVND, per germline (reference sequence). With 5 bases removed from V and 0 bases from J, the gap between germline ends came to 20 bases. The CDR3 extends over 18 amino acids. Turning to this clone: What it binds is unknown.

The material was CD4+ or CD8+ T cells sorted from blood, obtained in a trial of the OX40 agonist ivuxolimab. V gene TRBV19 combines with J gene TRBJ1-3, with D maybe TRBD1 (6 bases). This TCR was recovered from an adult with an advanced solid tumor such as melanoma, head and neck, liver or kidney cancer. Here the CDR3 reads CASSFTSYREFSGNTIYF. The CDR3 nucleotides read TGTGCCAGTAGTTTTACCTCCTACAGGGAATTCTCTGGAAACACCATATATTTT.